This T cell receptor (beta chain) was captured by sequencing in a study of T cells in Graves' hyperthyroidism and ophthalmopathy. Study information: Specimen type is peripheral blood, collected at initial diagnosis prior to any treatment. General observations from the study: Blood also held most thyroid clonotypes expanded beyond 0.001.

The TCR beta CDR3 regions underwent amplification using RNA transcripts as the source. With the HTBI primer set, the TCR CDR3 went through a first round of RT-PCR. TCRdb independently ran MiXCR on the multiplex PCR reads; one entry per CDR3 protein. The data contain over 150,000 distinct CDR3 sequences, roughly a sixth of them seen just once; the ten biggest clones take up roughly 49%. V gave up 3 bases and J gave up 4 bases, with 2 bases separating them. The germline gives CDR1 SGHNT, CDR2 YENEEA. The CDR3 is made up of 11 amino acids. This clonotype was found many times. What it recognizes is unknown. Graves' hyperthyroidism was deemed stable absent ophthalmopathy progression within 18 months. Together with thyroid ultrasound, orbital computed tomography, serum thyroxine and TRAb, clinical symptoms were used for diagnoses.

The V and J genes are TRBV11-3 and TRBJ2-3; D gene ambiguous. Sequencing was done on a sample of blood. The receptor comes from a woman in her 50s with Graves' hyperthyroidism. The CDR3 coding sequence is TGTGCCAGCAGCTTTTCAGATACGCAGTATTTT. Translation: CASSFSDTQYF.